Ten or more counts support the clone carrying this T cell receptor (beta chain). TCRdb passed the 5' RACE reads through MiXCR, listing each CDR3 protein once. The data contain around 120,000 distinct CDR3 sequences, approximately 9.9% of them singletons. The CDR3 runs to 16 residues. Germline lookup yields CDR1 SGHRS and CDR2 YFSETQ. The V segment lost 5 bases and the J segment 6 bases; nucleotides outside the gene matches: 8. The sample belongs to a study of CD8 T cells in ankylosing spondylitis. This chain joins TRBV5-1 and TRBJ2-2; TRBD2 agrees at 12 bases. This TCR was recovered from a male donor with ankylosing spondylitis or in good health (not recorded which). Sample: blood, either unsorted or a sorted T cell fraction (not recorded which). In nucleotides, the CDR3 is TGCGCCAGCAGAGCTGACGGACTAGCGGGATCCGGGGAGCTGTTTTTT. Its protein is CASRADGLAGSGELFF.